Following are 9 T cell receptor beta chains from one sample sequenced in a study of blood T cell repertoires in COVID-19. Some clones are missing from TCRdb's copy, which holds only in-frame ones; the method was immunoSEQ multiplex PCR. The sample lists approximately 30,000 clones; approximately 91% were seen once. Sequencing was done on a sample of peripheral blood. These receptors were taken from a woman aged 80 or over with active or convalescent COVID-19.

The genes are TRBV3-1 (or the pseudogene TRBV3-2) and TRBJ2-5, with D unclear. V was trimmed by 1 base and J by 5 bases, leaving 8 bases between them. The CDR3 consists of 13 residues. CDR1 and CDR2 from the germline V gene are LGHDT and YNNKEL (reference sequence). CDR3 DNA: TGTGCCAGCAGCCAAGTCCTCGTGGAGACCCAGTACTTC. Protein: CASSQVLVETQYF.

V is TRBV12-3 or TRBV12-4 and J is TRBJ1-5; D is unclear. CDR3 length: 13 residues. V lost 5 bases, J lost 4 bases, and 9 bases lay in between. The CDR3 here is CASSPSGNQPQHF. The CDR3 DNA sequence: TGTGCCAGCAGTCCTTCGGGAAATCAGCCCCAGCATTTT.

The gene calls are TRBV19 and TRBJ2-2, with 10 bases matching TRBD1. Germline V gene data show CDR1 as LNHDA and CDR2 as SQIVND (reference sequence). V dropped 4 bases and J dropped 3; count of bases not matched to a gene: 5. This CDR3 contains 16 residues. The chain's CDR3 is CASSTTTGGYTGELFF. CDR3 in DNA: TGTGCCAGTAGTACAACGACAGGGGGCTACACCGGGGAGCTGTTTTTT.

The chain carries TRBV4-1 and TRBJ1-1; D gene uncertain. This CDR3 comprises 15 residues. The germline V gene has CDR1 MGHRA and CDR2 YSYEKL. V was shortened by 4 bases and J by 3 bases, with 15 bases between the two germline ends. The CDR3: CASSLSQAGYTEAFF. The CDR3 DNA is TGCGCCAGCAGCCTCTCCCAGGCTGGGTACACTGAAGCTTTCTTT.

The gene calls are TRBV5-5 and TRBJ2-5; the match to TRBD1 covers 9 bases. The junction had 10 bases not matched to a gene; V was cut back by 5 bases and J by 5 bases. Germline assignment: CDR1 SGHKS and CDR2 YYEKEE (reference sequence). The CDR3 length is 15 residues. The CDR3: CASSQRTGGGETQYF. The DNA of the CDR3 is TGTGCCAGCAGTCAACGAACAGGGGGCGGGGAGACCCAGTACTTC.

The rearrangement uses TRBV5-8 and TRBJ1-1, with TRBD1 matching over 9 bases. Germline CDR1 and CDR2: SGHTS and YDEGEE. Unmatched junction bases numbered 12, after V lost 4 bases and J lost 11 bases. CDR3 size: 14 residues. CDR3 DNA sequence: TGTGCCAGCAGCATGGACCCGGGACAGGGTGGGGCTTTCTTT. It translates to CASSMDPGQGGAFF.

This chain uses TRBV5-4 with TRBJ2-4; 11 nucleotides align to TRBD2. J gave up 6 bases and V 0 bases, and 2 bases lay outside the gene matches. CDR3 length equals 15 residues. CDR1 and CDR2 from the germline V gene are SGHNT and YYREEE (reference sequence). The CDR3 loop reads CASSLVGTSGNIQYF. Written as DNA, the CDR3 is TGTGCCAGCAGCTTGGTTGGGACTAGCGGAAACATTCAGTACTTC.

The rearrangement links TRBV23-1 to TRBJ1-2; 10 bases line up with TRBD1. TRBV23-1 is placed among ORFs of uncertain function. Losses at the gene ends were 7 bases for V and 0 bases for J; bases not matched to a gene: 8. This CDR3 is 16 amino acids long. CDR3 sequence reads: CASTRRTGGANYGYTF. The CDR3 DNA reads TGCGCCAGCACCCGGCGGACAGGGGGAGCTAACTATGGCTACACCTTC.

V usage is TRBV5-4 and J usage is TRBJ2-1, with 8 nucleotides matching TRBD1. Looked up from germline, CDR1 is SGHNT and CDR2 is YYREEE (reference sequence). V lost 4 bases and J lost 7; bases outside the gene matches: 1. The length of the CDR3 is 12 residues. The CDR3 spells CASSRTGNEQFF. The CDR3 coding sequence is TGTGCCAGCAGCCGGACAGGGAATGAGCAGTTCTTC.